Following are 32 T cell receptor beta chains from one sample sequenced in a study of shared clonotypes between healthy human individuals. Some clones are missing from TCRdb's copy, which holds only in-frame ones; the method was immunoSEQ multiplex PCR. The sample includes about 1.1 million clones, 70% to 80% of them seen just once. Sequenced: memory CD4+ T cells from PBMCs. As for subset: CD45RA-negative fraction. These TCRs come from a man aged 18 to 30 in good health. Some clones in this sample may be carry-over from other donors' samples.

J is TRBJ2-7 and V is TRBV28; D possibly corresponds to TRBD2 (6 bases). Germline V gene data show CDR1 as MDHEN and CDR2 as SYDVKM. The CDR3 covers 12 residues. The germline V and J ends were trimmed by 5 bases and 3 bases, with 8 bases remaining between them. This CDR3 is CASSQRVYEQYF. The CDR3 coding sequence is TGTGCCAGCAGTCAGCGGGTCTACGAGCAGTACTTC.

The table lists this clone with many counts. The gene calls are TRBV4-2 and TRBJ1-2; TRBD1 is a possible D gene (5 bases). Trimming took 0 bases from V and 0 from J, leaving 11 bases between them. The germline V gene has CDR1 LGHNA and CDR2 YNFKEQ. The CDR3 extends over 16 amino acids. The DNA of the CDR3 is TGTGCCAGCAGCCAAGAAAACAGGCTTGCTAACTATGGCTACACCTTC. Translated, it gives CASSQENRLANYGYTF.

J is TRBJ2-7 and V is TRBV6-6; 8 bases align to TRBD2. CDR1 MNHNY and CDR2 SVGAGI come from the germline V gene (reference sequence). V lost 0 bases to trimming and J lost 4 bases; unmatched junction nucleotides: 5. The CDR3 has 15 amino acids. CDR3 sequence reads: CASSYSAVAGYEQYF. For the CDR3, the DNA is TGTGCCAGCAGTTACTCGGCGGTAGCGGGGTACGAGCAGTACTTC.

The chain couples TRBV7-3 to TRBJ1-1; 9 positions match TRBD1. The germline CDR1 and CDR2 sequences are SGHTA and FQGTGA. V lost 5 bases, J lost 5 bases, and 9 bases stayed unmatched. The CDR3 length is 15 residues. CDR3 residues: CASSPYRGRLTEAFF. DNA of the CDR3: TGTGCCAGCAGCCCATACAGGGGGCGATTGACTGAAGCTTTCTTT.

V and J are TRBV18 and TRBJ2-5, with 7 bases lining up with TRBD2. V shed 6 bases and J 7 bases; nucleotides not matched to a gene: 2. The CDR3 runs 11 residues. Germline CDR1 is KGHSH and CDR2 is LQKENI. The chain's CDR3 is CASSGLPTQYF. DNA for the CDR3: TGTGCCAGCTCGGGACTACCGACCCAGTACTTC.

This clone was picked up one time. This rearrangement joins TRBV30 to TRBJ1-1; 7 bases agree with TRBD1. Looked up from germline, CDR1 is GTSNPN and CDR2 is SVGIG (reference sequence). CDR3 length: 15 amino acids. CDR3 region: CASRGQEVGRAEAFF. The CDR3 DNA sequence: TGTGCTTCTAGAGGACAGGAGGTGGGGCGCGCTGAAGCTTTCTTT.

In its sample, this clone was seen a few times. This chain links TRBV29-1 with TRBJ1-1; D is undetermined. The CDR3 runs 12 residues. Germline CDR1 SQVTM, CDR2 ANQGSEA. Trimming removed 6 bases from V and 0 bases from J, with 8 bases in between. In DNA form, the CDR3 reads TGCAGCGTCCAGGATCTGAACACTGAAGCTTTCTTT. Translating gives CSVQDLNTEAFF.

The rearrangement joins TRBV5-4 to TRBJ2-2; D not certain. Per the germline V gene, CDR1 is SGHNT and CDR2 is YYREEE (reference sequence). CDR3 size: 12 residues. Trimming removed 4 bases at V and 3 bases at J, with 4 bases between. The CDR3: CASSPDTGELFF. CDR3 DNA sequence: TGTGCCAGCAGCCCAGACACCGGGGAGCTGTTTTTT.

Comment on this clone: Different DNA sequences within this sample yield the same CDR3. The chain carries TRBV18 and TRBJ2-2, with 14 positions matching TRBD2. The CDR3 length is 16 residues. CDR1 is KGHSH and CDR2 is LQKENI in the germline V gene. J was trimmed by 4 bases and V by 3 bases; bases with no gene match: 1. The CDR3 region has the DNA TGTGCCAGCTCACCGGGACTAGCGGGAGTCACCGGGGAGCTGTTTTTT. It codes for CASSPGLAGVTGELFF.

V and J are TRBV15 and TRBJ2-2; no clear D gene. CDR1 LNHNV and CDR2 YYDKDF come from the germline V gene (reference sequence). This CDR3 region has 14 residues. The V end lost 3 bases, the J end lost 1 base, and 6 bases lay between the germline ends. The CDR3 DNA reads TGTGCCACCAGCAGGGAATTGAACACCGGGGAGCTGTTTTTT. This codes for CATSRELNTGELFF.

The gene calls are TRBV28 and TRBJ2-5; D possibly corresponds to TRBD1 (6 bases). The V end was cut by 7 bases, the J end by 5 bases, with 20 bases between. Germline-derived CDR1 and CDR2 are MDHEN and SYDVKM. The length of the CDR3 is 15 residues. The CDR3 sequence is CASTAGAWGRETQYF. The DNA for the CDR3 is TGTGCCAGCACCGCCGGGGCGTGGGGGCGGGAGACCCAGTACTTC.

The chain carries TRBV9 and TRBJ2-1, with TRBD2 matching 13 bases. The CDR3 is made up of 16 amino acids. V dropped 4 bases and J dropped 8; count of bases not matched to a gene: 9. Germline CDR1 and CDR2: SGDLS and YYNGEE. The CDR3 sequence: CASSTRTSGSWDEQFF. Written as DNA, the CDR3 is TGTGCCAGCAGCACCAGGACTAGCGGGAGTTGGGATGAGCAGTTCTTC.

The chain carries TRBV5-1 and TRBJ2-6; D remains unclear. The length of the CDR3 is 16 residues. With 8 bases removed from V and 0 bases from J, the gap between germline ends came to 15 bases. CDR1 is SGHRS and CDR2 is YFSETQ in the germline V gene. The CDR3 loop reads CASSPAPDSGANVLTF. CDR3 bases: TGCGCCAGTTCCCCCGCCCCAGACTCTGGGGCCAACGTCCTGACTTTC.

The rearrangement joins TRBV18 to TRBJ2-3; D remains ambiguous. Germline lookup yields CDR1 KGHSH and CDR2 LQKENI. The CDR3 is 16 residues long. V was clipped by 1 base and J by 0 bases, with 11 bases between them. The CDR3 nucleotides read TGTGCCAGCTCACCACGGAGTATGGTCAGCACAGATACGCAGTATTTT. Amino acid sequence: CASSPRSMVSTDTQYF.

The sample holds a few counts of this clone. CDR3 bases: TGTGCCTGGAGTGTAATAGGGACAGATTATACCTACGAGCAGTACTTC. Its protein product is CAWSVIGTDYTYEQYF. This rearrangement joins TRBV30 to TRBJ2-7; 7 bases line up with TRBD1. CDR3 length: 16 residues. V gave up 0 bases and J gave up 2 bases; unmatched junction bases: 10. The V gene's germline CDR1 is GTSNPN and CDR2 SVGIG (reference sequence). Full variable domain (remainder filled in from reference TRBV30 and TRBJ2-7): SQTIHQWPATLVQPVGSPLSLECTVEGTSNPNLYWYRQAAGRGLQLLFYSVGIGQISSEVPQNLSASRPQDRQFILSSKKLLLSDSGFYLCAWSVIGTDYTYEQYFGPGTRLTVT.

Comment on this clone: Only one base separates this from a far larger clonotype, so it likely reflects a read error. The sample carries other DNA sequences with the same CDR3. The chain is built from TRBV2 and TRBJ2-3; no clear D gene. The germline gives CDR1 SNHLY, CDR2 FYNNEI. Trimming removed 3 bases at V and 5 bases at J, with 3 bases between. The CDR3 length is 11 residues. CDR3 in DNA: TGTGCCAGCAGTGACAGAGATACGCAGTATTTT. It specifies CASSDRDTQYF.

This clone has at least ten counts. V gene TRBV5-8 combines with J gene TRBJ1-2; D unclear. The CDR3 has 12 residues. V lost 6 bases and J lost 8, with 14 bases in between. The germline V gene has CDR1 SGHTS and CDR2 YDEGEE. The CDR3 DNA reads TGTGCCAGCACCTGGGCCAGGAAGGGCTACACCTTC. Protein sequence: CASTWARKGYTF. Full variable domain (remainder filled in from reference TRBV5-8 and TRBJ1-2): EAGVTQSPTHLIKTRGQQATLRCSPISGHTSVYWYQQALGLGLQFLLWYDEGEERNRGNFPPRFSGRQFPNYSSELNVNALELEDSALYLCASTWARKGYTFGSGTRLTVV.

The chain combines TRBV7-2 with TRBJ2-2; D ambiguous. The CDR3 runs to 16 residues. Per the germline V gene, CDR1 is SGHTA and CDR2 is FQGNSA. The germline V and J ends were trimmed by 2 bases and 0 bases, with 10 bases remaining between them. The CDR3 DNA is TGTGCCAGCAGCTTACAGCCGCCTACGAACACCGGGGAGCTGTTTTTT. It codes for CASSLQPPTNTGELFF.

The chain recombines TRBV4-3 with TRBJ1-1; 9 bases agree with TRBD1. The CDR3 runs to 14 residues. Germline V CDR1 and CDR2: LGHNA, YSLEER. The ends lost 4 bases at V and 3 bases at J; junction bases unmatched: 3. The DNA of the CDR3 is TGCGCCAGCAGCCCCCGGGACAGGGACACTGAAGCTTTCTTT. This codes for CASSPRDRDTEAFF.

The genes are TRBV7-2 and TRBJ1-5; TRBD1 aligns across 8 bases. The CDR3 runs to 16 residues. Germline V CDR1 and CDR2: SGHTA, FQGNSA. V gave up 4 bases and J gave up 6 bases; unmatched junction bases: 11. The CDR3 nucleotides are TGTGCCAGCAGCTCCTTTGGGGGGACAGGCTTTCAGCCCCAGCATTTT. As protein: CASSSFGGTGFQPQHF. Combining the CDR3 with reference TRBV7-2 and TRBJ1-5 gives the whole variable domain GAGVSQSPSNKVTEKGKDVELRCDPISGHTALYWYRQSLGQGLEFLIYFQGNSAPDKSGLPSDRFSAERTGGSVSTLTIQRTQQEDSAVYLCASSSFGGTGFQPQHFGDGTRLSIL.

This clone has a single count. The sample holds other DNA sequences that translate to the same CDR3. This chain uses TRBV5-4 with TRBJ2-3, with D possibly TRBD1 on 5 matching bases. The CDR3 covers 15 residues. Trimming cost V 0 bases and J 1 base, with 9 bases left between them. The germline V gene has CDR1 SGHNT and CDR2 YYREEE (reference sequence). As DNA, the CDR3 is TGTGCCAGCAGCTTGGGCAGGGTGGGCACAGATACGCAGTATTTT. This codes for CASSLGRVGTDTQYF.

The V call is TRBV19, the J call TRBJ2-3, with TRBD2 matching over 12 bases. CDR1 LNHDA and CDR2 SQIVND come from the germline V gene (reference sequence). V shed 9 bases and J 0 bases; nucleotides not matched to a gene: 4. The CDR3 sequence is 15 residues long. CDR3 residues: CASRGLAGSTDTQYF. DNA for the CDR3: TGTGCCAGCCGCGGACTAGCGGGGAGCACAGATACGCAGTATTTT.

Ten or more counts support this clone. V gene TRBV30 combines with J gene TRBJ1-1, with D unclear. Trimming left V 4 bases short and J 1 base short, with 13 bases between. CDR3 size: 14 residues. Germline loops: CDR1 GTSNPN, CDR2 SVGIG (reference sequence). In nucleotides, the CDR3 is TGTGCCTGGACGGATTTACAGCCGAACACTGAAGCTTTCTTT. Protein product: CAWTDLQPNTEAFF.

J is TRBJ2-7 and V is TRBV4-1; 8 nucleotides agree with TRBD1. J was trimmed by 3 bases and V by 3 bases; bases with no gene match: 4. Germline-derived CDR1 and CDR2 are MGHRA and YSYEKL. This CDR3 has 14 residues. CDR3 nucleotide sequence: TGCGCCAGCAGCCAGCAGGACAGGGACTACGAGCAGTACTTC. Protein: CASSQQDRDYEQYF.

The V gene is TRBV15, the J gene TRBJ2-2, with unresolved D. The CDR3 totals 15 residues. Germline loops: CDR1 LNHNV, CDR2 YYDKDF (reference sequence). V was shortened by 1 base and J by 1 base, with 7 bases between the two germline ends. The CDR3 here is CATSRGTVNTGELFF. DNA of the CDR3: TGTGCCACCAGCAGAGGGACCGTGAACACCGGGGAGCTGTTTTTT. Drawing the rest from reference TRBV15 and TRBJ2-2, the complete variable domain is DAMVIQNPRYQVTQFGKPVTLSCSQTLNHNVMYWYQQKSSQAPKLLFHYYDKDFNNEADTPDNFQSRRPNTSFCFLDIRSPGLGDTAMYLCATSRGTVNTGELFFGEGSRLTVL.

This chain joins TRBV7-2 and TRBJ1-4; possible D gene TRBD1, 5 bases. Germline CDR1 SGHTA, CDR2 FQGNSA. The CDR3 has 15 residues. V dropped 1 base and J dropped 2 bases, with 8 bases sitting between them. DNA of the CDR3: TGTGCCAGCAGCTTAGTAAGACAGACTAATGAAAAACTGTTTTTT. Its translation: CASSLVRQTNEKLFF.

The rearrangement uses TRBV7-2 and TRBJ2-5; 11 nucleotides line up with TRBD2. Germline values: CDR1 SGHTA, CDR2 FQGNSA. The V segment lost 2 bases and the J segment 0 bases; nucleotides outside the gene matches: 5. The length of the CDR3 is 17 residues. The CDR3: CASSLNETSGDQETQYF. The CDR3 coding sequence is TGTGCCAGCAGCTTAAACGAGACTAGCGGGGACCAAGAGACCCAGTACTTC.

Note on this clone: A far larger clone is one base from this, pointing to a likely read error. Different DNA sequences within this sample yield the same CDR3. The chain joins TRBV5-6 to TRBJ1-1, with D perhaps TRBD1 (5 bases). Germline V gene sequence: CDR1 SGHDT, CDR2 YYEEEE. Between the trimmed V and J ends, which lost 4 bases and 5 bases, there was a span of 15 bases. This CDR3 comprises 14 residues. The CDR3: CASSPRGAWTEAFF. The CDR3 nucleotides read TGTGCCAGCAGCCCTCGAGGGGCATGGACTGAAGCTTTCTTT.

CDR3 residues: CASSLLSGAEETQYF. CDR3 sequence (DNA): TGTGCCAGCAGCTTATTATCAGGGGCAGAAGAGACCCAGTACTTC. V gene TRBV11-2 combines with J gene TRBJ2-5, with D possibly matching TRBD1 (6 bases). V was pared by 2 bases and J by 3 bases, with 13 bases between. From germline, CDR1 is SGHAT and CDR2 FQNNGV. The CDR3 extends over 15 amino acids.

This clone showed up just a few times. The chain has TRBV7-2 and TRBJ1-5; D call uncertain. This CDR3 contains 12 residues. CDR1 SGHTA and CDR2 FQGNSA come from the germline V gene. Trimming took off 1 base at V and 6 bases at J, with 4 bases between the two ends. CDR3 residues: CASSLGIQPQHF. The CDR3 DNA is TGTGCCAGCAGCTTAGGTATTCAGCCCCAGCATTTT.

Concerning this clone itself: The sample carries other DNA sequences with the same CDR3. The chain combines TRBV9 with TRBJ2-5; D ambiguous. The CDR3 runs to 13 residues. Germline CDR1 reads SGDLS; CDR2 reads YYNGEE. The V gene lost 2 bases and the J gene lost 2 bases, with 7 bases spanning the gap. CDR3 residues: CASSVGIQETQYF. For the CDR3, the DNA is TGTGCCAGCAGCGTTGGGATACAAGAGACCCAGTACTTC. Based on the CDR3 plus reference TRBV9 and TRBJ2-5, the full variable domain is DSGVTQTPKHLITATGQRVTLRCSPRSGDLSVYWYQQSLDQGLQFLIQYYNGEERAKGNILERFSAQQFPDLHSELNLSSLELGDSALYFCASSVGIQETQYFGPGTRLLVL.

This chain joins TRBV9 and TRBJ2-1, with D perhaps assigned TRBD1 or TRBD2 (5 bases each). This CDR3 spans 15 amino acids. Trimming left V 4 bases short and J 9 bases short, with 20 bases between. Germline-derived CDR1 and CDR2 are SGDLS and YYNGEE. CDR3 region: CASSPFRGEGSEQFF. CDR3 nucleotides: TGTGCCAGCAGCCCCTTTAGGGGAGAAGGGAGTGAGCAGTTCTTC.